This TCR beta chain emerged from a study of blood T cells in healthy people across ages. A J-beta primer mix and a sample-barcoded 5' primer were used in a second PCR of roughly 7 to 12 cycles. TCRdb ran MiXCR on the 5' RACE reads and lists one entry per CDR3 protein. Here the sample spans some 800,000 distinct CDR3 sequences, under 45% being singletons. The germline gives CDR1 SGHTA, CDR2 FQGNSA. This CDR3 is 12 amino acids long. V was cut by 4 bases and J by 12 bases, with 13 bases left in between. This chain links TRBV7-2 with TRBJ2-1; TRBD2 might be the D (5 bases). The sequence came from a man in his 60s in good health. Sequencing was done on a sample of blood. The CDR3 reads CASSSQYGGQFF. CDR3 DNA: TGTGCCAGCAGCTCTCAATATGGAGGGCAGTTCTTC.